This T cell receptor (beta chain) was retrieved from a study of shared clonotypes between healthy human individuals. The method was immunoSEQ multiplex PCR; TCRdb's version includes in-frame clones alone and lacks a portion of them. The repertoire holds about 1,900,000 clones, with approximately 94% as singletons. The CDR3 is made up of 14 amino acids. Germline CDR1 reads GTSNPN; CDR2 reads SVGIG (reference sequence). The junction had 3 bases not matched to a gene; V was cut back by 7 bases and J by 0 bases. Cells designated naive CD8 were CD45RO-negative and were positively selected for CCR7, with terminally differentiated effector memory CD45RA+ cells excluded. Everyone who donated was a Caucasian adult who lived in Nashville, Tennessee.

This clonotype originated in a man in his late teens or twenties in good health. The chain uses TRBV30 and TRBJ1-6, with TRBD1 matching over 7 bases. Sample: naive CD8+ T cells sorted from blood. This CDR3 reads CALGDSSYNSPLHF. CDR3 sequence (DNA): TGTGCCTTGGGGGACAGCTCCTATAATTCACCCCTCCACTTT.